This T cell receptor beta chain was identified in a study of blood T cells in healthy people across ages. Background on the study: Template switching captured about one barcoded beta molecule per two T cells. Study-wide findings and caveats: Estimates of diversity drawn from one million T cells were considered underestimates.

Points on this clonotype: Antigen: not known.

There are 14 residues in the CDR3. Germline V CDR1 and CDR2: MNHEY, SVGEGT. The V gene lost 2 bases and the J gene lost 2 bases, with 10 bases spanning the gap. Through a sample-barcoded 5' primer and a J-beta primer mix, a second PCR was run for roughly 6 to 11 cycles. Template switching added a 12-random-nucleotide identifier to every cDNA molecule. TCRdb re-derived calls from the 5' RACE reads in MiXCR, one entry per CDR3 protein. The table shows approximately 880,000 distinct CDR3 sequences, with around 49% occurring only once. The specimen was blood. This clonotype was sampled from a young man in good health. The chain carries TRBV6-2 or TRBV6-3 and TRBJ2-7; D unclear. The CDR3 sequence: CASSYNIGAYEQYF. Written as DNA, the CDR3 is TGTGCCAGCAGTTACAATATAGGCGCCTACGAGCAGTACTTC.